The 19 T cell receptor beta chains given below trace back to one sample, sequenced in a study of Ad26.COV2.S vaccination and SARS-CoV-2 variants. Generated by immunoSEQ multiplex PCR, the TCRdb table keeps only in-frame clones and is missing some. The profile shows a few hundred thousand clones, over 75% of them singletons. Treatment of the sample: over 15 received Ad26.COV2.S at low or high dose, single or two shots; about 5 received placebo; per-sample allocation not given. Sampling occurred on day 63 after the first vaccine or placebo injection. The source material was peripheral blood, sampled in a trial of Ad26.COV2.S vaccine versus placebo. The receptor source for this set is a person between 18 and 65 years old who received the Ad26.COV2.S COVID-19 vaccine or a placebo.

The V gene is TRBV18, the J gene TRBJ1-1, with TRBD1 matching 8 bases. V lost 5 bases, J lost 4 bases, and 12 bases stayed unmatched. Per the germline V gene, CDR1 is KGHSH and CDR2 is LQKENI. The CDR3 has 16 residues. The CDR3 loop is CASSSLGQGASTEAFF. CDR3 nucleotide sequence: TGTGCCAGCTCATCCCTCGGGCAGGGGGCGAGCACTGAAGCTTTCTTT.

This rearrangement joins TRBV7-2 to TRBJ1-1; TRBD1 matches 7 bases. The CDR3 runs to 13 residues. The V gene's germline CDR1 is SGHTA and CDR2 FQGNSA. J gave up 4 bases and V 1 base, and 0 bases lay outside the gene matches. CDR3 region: CASSLEGATEAFF. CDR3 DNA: TGTGCCAGCAGCTTAGAGGGGGCCACTGAAGCTTTCTTT.

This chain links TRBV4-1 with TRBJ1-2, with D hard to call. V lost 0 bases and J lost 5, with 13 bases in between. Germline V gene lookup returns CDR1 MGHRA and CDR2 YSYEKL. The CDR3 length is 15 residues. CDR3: CASSQEGWTLYGYTF. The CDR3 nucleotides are TGCGCCAGCAGCCAAGAGGGGTGGACCCTGTATGGCTACACCTTC.

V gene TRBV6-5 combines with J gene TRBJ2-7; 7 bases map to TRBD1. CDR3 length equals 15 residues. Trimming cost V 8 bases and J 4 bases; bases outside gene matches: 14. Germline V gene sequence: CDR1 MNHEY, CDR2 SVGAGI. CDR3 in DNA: TGTGCCAGCGGAGGCCGGGACAGAATACGGTACGAGCAGTACTTC. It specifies CASGGRDRIRYEQYF.

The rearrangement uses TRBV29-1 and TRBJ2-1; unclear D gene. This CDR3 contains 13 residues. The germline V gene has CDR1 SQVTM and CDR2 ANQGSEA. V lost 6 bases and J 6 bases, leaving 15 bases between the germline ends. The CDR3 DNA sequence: TGCAGCGTCCTCGCATTTTTTGGCAATGAGCAGTTCTTC. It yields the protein CSVLAFFGNEQFF.

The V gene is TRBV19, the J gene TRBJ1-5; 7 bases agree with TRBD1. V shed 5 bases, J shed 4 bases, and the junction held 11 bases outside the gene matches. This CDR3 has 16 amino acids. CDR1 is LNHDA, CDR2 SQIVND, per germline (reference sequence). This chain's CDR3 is CASSPTTGRRNQPQHF. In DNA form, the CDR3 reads TGTGCCAGTAGTCCAACGACAGGGAGGAGGAATCAGCCCCAGCATTTT. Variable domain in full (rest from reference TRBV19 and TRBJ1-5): DGGITQSPKYLFRKEGQNVTLSCEQNLNHDAMYWYRQDPGQGLRLIYYSQIVNDFQKGDIAEGYSVSREKKESFPLTVTSAQKNPTAFYLCASSPTTGRRNQPQHFGDGTRLSIL.

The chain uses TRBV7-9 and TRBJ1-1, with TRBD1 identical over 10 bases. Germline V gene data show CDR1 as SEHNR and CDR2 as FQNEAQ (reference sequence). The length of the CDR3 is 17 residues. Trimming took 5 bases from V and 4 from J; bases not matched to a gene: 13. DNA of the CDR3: TGTGCCAGCAGCCCGGGGGGGACAGGGGATTTGGGCACTGAAGCTTTCTTT. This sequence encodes CASSPGGTGDLGTEAFF. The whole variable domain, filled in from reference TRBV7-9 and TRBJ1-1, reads DTGVSQNPRHKITKRGQNVTFRCDPISEHNRLYWYRQTLGQGPEFLTYFQNEAQLEKSRLLSDRFSAERPKGSFSTLEIQRTEQGDSAMYLCASSPGGTGDLGTEAFFGQGTRLTVV.

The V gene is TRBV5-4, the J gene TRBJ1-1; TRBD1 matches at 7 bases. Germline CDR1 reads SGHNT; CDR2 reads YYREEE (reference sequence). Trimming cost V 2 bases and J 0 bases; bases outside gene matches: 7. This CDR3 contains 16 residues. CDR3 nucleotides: TGTGCCAGCAGCTTTTTGACAGGGAGGATGAACACTGAAGCTTTCTTT. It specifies CASSFLTGRMNTEAFF.

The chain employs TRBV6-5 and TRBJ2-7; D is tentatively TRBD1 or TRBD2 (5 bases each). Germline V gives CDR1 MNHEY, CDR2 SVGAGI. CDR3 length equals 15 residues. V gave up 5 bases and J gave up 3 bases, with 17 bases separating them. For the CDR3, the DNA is TGTGCCAGCAGTCCAGGGCCGGGGCCATACTACGAGCAGTACTTC. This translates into CASSPGPGPYYEQYF.

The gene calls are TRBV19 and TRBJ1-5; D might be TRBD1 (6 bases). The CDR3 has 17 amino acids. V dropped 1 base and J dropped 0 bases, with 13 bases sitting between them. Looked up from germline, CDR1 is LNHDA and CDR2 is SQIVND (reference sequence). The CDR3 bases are TGTGCCAGTAGTATAGCCCCCGTAGGGGGTAGCAATCAGCCCCAGCATTTT. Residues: CASSIAPVGGSNQPQHF.

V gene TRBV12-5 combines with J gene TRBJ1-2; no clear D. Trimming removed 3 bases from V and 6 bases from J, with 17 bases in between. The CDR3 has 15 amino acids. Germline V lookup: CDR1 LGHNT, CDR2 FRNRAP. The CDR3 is CASGFYEDLRDGYTF. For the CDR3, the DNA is TGTGCTAGTGGTTTTTACGAGGACCTTCGGGATGGCTACACCTTC. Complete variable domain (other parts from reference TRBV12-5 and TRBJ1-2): DARVTQTPRHKVTEMGQEVTMRCQPILGHNTVFWYRQTMMQGLELLAYFRNRAPLDDSGMPKDRFSAEMPDATLATLKIQPSEPRDSAVYFCASGFYEDLRDGYTFGSGTRLTVV.

In nucleotides, the CDR3 is TGTGCCACCTCCGGGACAGGTTATCAGCCCCAGCATTTT. Its protein product is CATSGTGYQPQHF. This rearrangement joins TRBV7-9 to TRBJ1-5, with 8 bases identical to TRBD1. Germline loops: CDR1 SEHNR, CDR2 FQNEAQ (reference sequence). The trim removed 10 bases at V and 5 bases at J, leaving 7 bases unmatched. CDR3 length: 13 amino acids.

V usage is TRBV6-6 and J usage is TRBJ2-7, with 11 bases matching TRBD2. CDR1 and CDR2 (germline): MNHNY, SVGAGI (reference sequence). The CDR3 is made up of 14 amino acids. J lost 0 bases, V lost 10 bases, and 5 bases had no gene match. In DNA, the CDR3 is TGTGCCATTTTACTAGCGGGGGCCTCCTACGAGCAGTACTTC. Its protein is CAILLAGASYEQYF.

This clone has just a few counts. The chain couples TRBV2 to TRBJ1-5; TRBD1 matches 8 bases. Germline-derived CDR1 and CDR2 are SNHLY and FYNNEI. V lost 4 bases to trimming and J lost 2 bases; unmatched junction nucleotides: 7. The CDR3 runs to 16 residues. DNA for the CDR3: TGTGCCAGCAGTGGCCCGACAGGGGATGGCAATCAGCCCCAGCATTTT. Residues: CASSGPTGDGNQPQHF.

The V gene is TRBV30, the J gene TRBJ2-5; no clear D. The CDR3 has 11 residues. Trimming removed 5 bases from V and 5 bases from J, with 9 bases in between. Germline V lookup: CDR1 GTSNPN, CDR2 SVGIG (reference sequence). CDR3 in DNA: TGTGCCTGGGGGCATAGGGAGACCCAGTACTTC. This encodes CAWGHRETQYF.

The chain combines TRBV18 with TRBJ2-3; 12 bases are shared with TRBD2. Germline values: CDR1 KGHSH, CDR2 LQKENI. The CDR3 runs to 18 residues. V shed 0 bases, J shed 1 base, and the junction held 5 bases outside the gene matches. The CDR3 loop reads CASSPPLAGGPGTDTQYF. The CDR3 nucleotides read TGTGCCAGCTCACCACCCCTAGCGGGGGGGCCCGGCACAGATACGCAGTATTTT.

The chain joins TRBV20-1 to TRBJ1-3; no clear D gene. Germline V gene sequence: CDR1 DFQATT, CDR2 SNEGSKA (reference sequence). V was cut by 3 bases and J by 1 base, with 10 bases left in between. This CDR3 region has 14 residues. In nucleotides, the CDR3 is TGCAGTGCTAGTTTCACGGGGTCTGGAAACACCATATATTTT. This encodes CSASFTGSGNTIYF.

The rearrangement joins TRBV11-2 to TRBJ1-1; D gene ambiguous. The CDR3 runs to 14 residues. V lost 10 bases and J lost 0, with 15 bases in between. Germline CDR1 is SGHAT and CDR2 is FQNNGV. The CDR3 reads CATTAASMNTEAFF. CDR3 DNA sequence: TGTGCCACCACAGCGGCGAGTATGAACACTGAAGCTTTCTTT. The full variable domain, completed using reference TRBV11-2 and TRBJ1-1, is EAGVAQSPRYKIIEKRQSVAFWCNPISGHATLYWYQQILGQGPKLLIQFQNNGVVDDSQLPKDRFSAERLKGVDSTLKIQPAKLEDSAVYLCATTAASMNTEAFFGQGTRLTVV.

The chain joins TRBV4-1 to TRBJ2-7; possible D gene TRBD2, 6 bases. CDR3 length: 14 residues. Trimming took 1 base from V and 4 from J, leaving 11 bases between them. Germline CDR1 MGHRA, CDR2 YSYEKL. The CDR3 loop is CASSQGVGRYEQYF. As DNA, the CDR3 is TGCGCCAGCAGCCAAGGGGTAGGGAGGTACGAGCAGTACTTC.